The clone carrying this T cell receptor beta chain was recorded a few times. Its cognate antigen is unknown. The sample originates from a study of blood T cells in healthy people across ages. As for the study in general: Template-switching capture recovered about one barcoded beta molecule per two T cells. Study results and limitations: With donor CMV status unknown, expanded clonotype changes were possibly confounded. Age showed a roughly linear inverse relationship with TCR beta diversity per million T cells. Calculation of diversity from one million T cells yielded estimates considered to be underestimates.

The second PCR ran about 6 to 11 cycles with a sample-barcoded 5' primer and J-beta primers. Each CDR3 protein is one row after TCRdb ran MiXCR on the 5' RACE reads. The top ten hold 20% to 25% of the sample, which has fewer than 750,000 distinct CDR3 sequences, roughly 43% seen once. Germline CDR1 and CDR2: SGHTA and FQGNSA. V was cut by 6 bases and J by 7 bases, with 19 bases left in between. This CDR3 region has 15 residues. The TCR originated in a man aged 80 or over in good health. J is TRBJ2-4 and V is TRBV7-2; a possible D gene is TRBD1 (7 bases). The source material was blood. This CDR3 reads CASSPWRGRGNIQYF. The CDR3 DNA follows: TGTGCCAGCAGTCCCTGGAGGGGGCGAGGGAACATTCAGTACTTC.